A single TCR beta chain is shown here with its context. Its antigen remains undetermined. An end of the junction differs from the germline gene, which may be a read error. The read comes to an end 3 residues before the CDR3 does, leaving the germline J gene to fill in the end. The sample comes from a study of T cell clonality in common variable immunodeficiency (dated by TCRdb to about 2015). Points the paper makes about the study in general: Healthy controls shared more TCRbeta clones with each other than CVID subjects shared among themselves (p < 0.0001). TCRbeta clonality was higher in CVID subjects than in healthy controls (t-test p = 0.018), and the increase was most characteristic of about a third of subjects. Correlations between repertoire features and clinical complications were limited by patient heterogeneity within the CVID cohort. Even though DNA input was equal, the average per sample came to about 81,820 unique sequences for controls compared with 25,000 to 40,000 for CVID samples. Reportedly, TCRbeta sequences from CVID had fewer deletions and N-nucleotide insertions, and highly modified clones with 13 or more V deletions were absent from CVID. According to the authors, finding the cause of the higher clonality in CVID would require sequencing the repertoires of T cell subpopulations.

Including cysteine and phenylalanine, the CDR3 has 15 amino acids. The DNA shown is the part of the CDR3 that was read: 36 bases, in frame from base 1. Looking up the germline V gene yields CDR1 MNHEY and CDR2 SVGEGT. Both CVID patients and healthy controls were predominantly of Caucasian heritage. From each donor, roughly 5 to 8 ml of heparinized peripheral whole blood was collected. Genomic DNA from adults with common variable immune deficiency (CVID) and from healthy adult controls was used for sequencing of TCRbeta CDR3 repertoires. The control group comprised about 22 healthy adult volunteers, approximately 12 female and roughly ten male, aged about 23 to 75 years with a mean age of around 37. Diluted blood was density-centrifuged over Hypaque 1077 or Ficoll-Paque to isolate peripheral blood mononuclear cells. Unsorted mononuclear cells served as the source of genomic DNA, which was extracted either by Qiagen column purification or by a centrifugation-based method.

For sequencing input, CVID and control samples contributed equivalent amounts of genomic DNA. For every sample, a 60 bp segment covering the rearranged TCRbeta CDR3 region was amplified and then sequenced. The immunoSEQ assay, a bias-corrected multiplex PCR combined with high-throughput sequencing, was used for TCRbeta amplification. On the authors' methods: Every unique nucleotide sequence counted as a clone and was annotated with V, D and J genes, copy number and frequency. Sequences were labeled productive if in frame, and non-productive if out of frame or containing stop codons. As previously described, clonality was calculated on the basis of Shannon's entropy. The predicted amino acid sequences of productive clones were used to derive the mean CDR3 Kyte-Doolittle hydropathy. Scaled V gene usage was hierarchically clustered using Manhattan distance and complete linkage with the R hclust function. Sharing of clones by CDR3 amino acid sequence was evaluated by resampling 12 repertoires per group over 100 rounds. Repertoires were searched for approximately 70 published EBV-specific and fewer than 300 published CMV-specific TCRbeta sequences. Analysis left out two CVID samples that produced under 10,000 sequences, so 42 CVID repertoires remained. TCRdb limited this immuneACCESS table to in-frame rearrangements with V and J called. A share of clones is missing; checked studies link under half to unresolved V genes, and the rest is unexplained. D and trimming were read from the DNA, whereas the V and J calls and clone size are those reported in that table. The table shows tens of thousands of clones here, with no singletons. The ten most abundant clones make up approximately 1.6% of the sample.

The sequence was obtained from a person between 18 and 75 years old in good health. The chain employs TRBV6-2 or TRBV6-3 and TRBJ2-7, and TRBD2 aligns with 14 junction nucleotides. Sequencing was done on a sample of peripheral blood mononuclear cells. CDR3 DNA (partial): TGCGCCAGCAGTAGACTAGCGGGAGGGCCCTGCGAG. Translated, it reads CASSRLAGGPCE. The whole CDR3 is CASSRLAGGPCEQYF.